This TCR beta chain originates from a study of beta chain features in type 1 diabetes. Overall study findings and caveats: Shortening that was moderate but significant affected the TCRB CDR3s of Type 1 diabetes patients in all four CD4+ subsets.

With respect to this clone: No antigen is known for it.

The study reverse transcribed the entire isolated RNA, so it sequenced expressed TCRB transcripts. The repertoire was sequenced with immunoSEQ multiplex PCR; TCRdb's copy has only in-frame clones and lacks some. Among about 700,000 clones, 13% were seen once, and the ten largest hold approximately 0.02%. Germline trimming cut 3 bases from V and 2 bases from J; bases unmatched to any gene: 2. The length of the CDR3 is 14 residues. CDR1 and CDR2 from the germline V gene are SGHAT and FQNNGV. By way of CD45RO/CCR7/CD25/CD127/CD95/CD27, the CD4+ regulatory, stem cell-like memory, central memory and naive cells were sorted. Without exception, sorted populations had purity beyond 95%.

Sample: naive CD4+ T cells from blood. The chain carries TRBV11-2 and TRBJ1-2; 8 positions agree with TRBD1. The sequence was obtained from a man aged 18 to 35 with type 1 diabetes. In DNA, the CDR3 is TGTGCCAGCAGCTTCCGGGACAGGAACTATGGCTACACCTTC. Its translation: CASSFRDRNYGYTF.